A single sample gave rise to the 18 T cell receptor beta chains below, sequenced in a study of Ad26.COV2.S vaccination and SARS-CoV-2 variants. The table came from immunoSEQ multiplex PCR; TCRdb's copy has only in-frame clones and leaves some out. The table includes roughly 270,000 clones, about 89% detected once. Documented treatment: around 19 received Ad26.COV2.S at low or high dose, single or two shots; five or six received placebo; per-sample allocation not given. Sampling took place 63 days after the first vaccine or placebo injection. The input for sequencing was peripheral blood, taken in a trial of Ad26.COV2.S vaccine versus placebo. The receptor set was obtained from a person between 18 and 60 years old who received the Ad26.COV2.S COVID-19 vaccine or a placebo.

V and J are TRBV2 and TRBJ2-7, with D tentatively TRBD1 or TRBD2 (5 bases each). This CDR3 is built from 15 residues. CDR1 and CDR2 from the germline V gene are SNHLY and FYNNEI. V was cut by 1 base and J by 2 bases, with 12 bases left in between. DNA of the CDR3: TGTGCCAGCAGTGAAGTGGCAGGGAGCACCTACGAGCAGTACTTC. Amino acids: CASSEVAGSTYEQYF.

J is TRBJ1-1 and V is TRBV4-2; possible D gene TRBD1, 6 bases. The germline CDR1 and CDR2 sequences are LGHNA and YNFKEQ. Deletions cut 0 bases from V and 0 bases from J, with 14 bases between. The CDR3 contains 17 residues. The CDR3 protein is CASSQDTMGGLNTEAFF. CDR3 coding DNA: TGTGCCAGCAGCCAAGATACCATGGGGGGGCTGAACACTGAAGCTTTCTTT.

The chain has TRBV3-1 (or the pseudogene TRBV3-2) and TRBJ2-6; 8 nucleotides line up with TRBD2. This CDR3 has 17 amino acids. Germline CDR1 and CDR2: LGHDT and YNNKEL (reference sequence). V lost 4 bases, J lost 0 bases, and 5 bases stayed unmatched. DNA for the CDR3: TGTGCCAGCAGCCGCCCGGCGGGAGGCTCTGGGGCCAACGTCCTGACTTTC. Its translation: CASSRPAGGSGANVLTF.

The V gene is TRBV27, the J gene TRBJ1-1; 7 bases line up with TRBD1. The junction had 13 bases not matched to a gene; V was cut back by 5 bases and J by 1 base. CDR1 is MNHEY and CDR2 is SMNVEV in the germline V gene (reference sequence). This CDR3 comprises 17 residues. This CDR3 reads CASSPLLGGAKNTEAFF. In DNA form, the CDR3 reads TGTGCCAGCAGTCCACTTCTAGGGGGCGCGAAGAACACTGAAGCTTTCTTT.

The chain is built from TRBV7-6 and TRBJ2-7; 7 bases are a match to TRBD2. The ends lost 5 bases at V and 2 bases at J; junction bases unmatched: 12. Germline-derived CDR1 and CDR2 are SGHVS and FNYEAQ. The CDR3 covers 16 residues. As DNA, the CDR3 is TGTGCCAGCAGCAGAGAGGGCGCGGGGGTACCCTACGAGCAGTACTTC. Translated: CASSREGAGVPYEQYF.

The chain recombines TRBV2 with TRBJ1-1; TRBD1 might be the D (6 bases). The CDR3 has 15 amino acids. V lost 6 bases and J 4 bases, leaving 18 bases between the germline ends. Germline CDR1 reads SNHLY; CDR2 reads FYNNEI. The CDR3 loop reads CASRGTGYWLTEAFF. The CDR3 region has the DNA TGTGCCAGCAGGGGTACAGGGTACTGGCTCACTGAAGCTTTCTTT.

The chain links TRBV3-1 (or the pseudogene TRBV3-2) to TRBJ1-2; D gene uncertain. The CDR3 spans 12 residues. The germline V gene has CDR1 LGHDT and CDR2 YNNKEL (reference sequence). With 0 bases removed from V and 7 bases from J, the gap between germline ends came to 6 bases. CDR3 sequence: CASSQDRFGYTF. The CDR3 DNA reads TGTGCCAGCAGCCAAGATAGGTTTGGCTACACCTTC.

This rearrangement joins TRBV6-6 to TRBJ1-5; D is ambiguous. The CDR3 is made up of 15 amino acids. Germline V gene lookup returns CDR1 MNHNY and CDR2 SVGAGI (reference sequence). V lost 2 bases and J lost 2, with 10 bases in between. The CDR3 loop is CASSYGGYRNQPQHF. CDR3 DNA: TGTGCCAGCAGTTACGGAGGTTATCGCAATCAGCCCCAGCATTTT.

This chain joins TRBV19 and TRBJ1-6, with D hard to call. Germline V lookup: CDR1 LNHDA, CDR2 SQIVND (reference sequence). V shed 4 bases and J shed 9 bases, with 16 bases lying between them. The CDR3 runs 15 residues. The CDR3: CASSTNSGGISPLHF. The CDR3 nucleotides are TGTGCCAGTAGTACCAATTCGGGCGGTATTTCACCCCTCCACTTT.

The chain recombines TRBV19 with TRBJ1-2, with TRBD1 as a possible D gene (6 bases). The germline CDR1 and CDR2 sequences are LNHDA and SQIVND (reference sequence). V lost 4 bases to trimming and J lost 5 bases, with 17 bases between them. CDR3 size: 15 residues. The CDR3 region is CASSSKETGRYGYTF. The CDR3 nucleotides are TGTGCCAGTAGTAGTAAGGAGACAGGTAGATATGGCTACACCTTC.

The rearrangement uses TRBV7-6 and TRBJ2-7; TRBD1 matches at 7 bases. From germline, CDR1 is SGHVS and CDR2 FNYEAQ. The length of the CDR3 is 15 residues. Trimming cost V 5 bases and J 2 bases; bases outside gene matches: 9. The CDR3 nucleotides are TGTGCCAGCAGCACAGAGGACAGGTCAACCTACGAGCAGTACTTC. Amino acid sequence: CASSTEDRSTYEQYF.

The V and J genes are TRBV6-1 and TRBJ1-5; D is perhaps TRBD1 (5 bases). The CDR3 extends over 14 amino acids. Germline V gene sequence: CDR1 MNHNS, CDR2 SASEGT. Deletions cut 3 bases from V and 9 bases from J, with 15 bases between. CDR3 region: CASSEAYRSGPQHF. CDR3 DNA: TGTGCCAGCAGTGAGGCTTACAGGTCCGGGCCCCAGCATTTT.

The chain joins TRBV3-1 (or the pseudogene TRBV3-2) to TRBJ2-3, with 11 bases fitting TRBD2. The germline gives CDR1 LGHDT, CDR2 YNNKEL (reference sequence). The CDR3 spans 15 residues. Trimming removed 4 bases from V and 6 bases from J; junction bases left unmatched: 6. The CDR3 coding sequence is TGTGCCAGCAGCCCACTAGCGGGAGATAGGGATACGCAGTATTTT. This gives the protein CASSPLAGDRDTQYF.

The sample holds a few counts of this clone. This chain uses TRBV19 with TRBJ1-5; a weak D match, TRBD1 (6 bases). This CDR3 has 21 amino acids. With 8 bases removed from V and 0 bases from J, the gap between germline ends came to 32 bases. CDR1 is LNHDA, CDR2 SQIVND, per germline (reference sequence). The CDR3 sequence: CASPIGQSPGRLNYSNQPQHF. The CDR3, as DNA: TGTGCCAGTCCCATCGGACAGAGTCCCGGTAGACTTAATTATAGCAATCAGCCCCAGCATTTT. Variable domain in full (rest from reference TRBV19 and TRBJ1-5): DGGITQSPKYLFRKEGQNVTLSCEQNLNHDAMYWYRQDPGQGLRLIYYSQIVNDFQKGDIAEGYSVSREKKESFPLTVTSAQKNPTAFYLCASPIGQSPGRLNYSNQPQHFGDGTRLSIL.

The V and J genes are TRBV5-6 and TRBJ2-5; D tentatively fits TRBD1 or TRBD2 (5 bases each). Germline V gene data show CDR1 as SGHDT and CDR2 as YYEEEE. V was pared by 7 bases and J by 7 bases, with 23 bases between. CDR3 size: 15 residues. The CDR3 here is CASGPPGPLLGTQYF. In DNA, the CDR3 is TGTGCCAGCGGGCCCCCGGGACCGCTCTTGGGGACCCAGTACTTC.

The chain is built from TRBV2 and TRBJ2-7; 8 bases align to TRBD1. The CDR3 extends over 14 amino acids. CDR1 is SNHLY and CDR2 is FYNNEI in the germline V gene. The V gene end was trimmed by 4 bases and the J gene end by 3 bases; junction bases not matched to a gene: 5. The CDR3 DNA reads as TGTGCCAGCAGTGTAGGACAGGGTAACTACGAGCAGTACTTC. Translating gives CASSVGQGNYEQYF.

This clone was detected once. The V call is TRBV5-5, the J call TRBJ1-1; D gene ambiguous. Per the germline V gene, CDR1 is SGHKS and CDR2 is YYEKEE (reference sequence). The V and J ends lost 1 base and 1 base respectively, with 11 bases between them. The CDR3 has 15 residues. The CDR3 here is CASSLWARANTEAFF. The CDR3 DNA follows: TGTGCCAGCAGCTTGTGGGCAAGAGCGAACACTGAAGCTTTCTTT. Full variable domain (remainder filled in from reference TRBV5-5 and TRBJ1-1): DAGVTQSPTHLIKTRGQQVTLRCSPISGHKSVSWYQQVLGQGPQFIFQYYEKEERGRGNFPDRFSARQFPNYSSELNVNALLLGDSALYLCASSLWARANTEAFFGQGTRLTVV.

This clone was seen only once. The chain joins TRBV12-3 or TRBV12-4 to TRBJ2-7; D gene unclear. V lost 5 bases and J 1 base, leaving 6 bases between the germline ends. This CDR3 is built from 12 residues. CDR3 DNA: TGTGCCAGCAGTGGGAATTCCTACGAGCAGTACTTC. Translation gives CASSGNSYEQYF.